This T cell receptor beta chain was retrieved from a study of siplizumab effects on memory and regulatory T cells. For this clone: Its antigen is not identified.

Points from the study as a whole: Poor capture below about 10^-5 frequency left most alloreactive clones unmapped to unstimulated subsets. Siplizumab gave mappable alloreactive CD4+ clones an average Treg-derived fraction of approximately 69%, against 25% to 30% in controls. Naive T cells were seemingly more diverse than memory cells, and major contributions to the alloresponse seemed to be made by them. Alloreactive sequences that could be traced to unstimulated CD4+ memory cells showed a significant reduction under siplizumab.

The assay was immunoSEQ multiplex PCR, and TCRdb's table has in-frame clones only and misses some. The table shows around 110,000 clones, with around 94% occurring only once. This CDR3 comprises 15 residues. V was cut by 6 bases and J by 6 bases, with 19 bases left in between. Germline assignment: CDR1 SNHLY and CDR2 FYNNEI. The gene calls are TRBV2 and TRBJ2-3; TRBD2 might be the D (5 bases). The sample taken for sequencing was non-Treg CD4+ T cells sorted from blood. The clonotype was recovered from a human donor in good health. CDR3 bases: TGTGCCAGCAGCCTTGACGGGCCGAGGGTTGATACGCAGTATTTT. It encodes CASSLDGPRVDTQYF.